These T cell receptor beta chains were read from a single sample in a study of blood T cell repertoires in COVID-19. TCRdb's table, derived via immunoSEQ multiplex PCR, lists solely in-frame clones and lacks some. The sample consists of 65,000 or so clones, roughly 90% of them appearing once. What was sequenced was peripheral blood. The receptors were sampled from a man between 60 and 75 years old with acute or convalescent COVID-19. Both conserved end residues are part of each CDR3. The D gene is left open where the match is weak. Clone size, where shown, is once, few, many, or a class for clones that have expanded.

J: TRBJ1-2; V: TRBV19; D: .; size: .; CDR3: CASSIQVWGGAGGYTF; DNA: TGTGCCAGTAGCATCCAAGTGTGGGGGGGCGCAGGTGGCTACACCTTC
J: TRBJ2-3; V: TRBV11-1; D: .; size: .; CDR3: CASSLQAGHTDTQYF; DNA: TGTGCCAGCAGCTTACAGGCAGGACACACAGATACGCAGTATTTT
J: TRBJ1-3; V: TRBV5-6; D: .; size: .; CDR3: CASSLQGNTIYF; DNA: TGTGCCAGCAGCTTACAGGGAAACACCATATATTTT
J: TRBJ2-5; V: TRBV5-4; D: .; size: once; CDR3: CASSLRTDQETQYF; DNA: TGTGCCAGCAGCTTGAGAACAGACCAAGAGACCCAGTACTTC
J: TRBJ1-1; V: TRBV29-1; D: TRBD1; size: .; CDR3: CSVAAETGRTEAFF; DNA: TGCAGCGTTGCGGCGGAGACAGGGAGAACTGAAGCTTTCTTT
J: TRBJ1-2; V: TRBV5-1; D: .; size: .; CDR3: CASSLAGDNYGYTF; DNA: TGCGCCAGCAGCTTGGCCGGGGATAACTATGGCTACACCTTC
J: TRBJ1-2; V: TRBV7-9; D: TRBD1; size: .; CDR3: CASSPWDSHSLNYGYTF; DNA: TGTGCCAGCAGCCCCTGGGACAGCCACAGTCTTAACTATGGCTACACCTTC
J: TRBJ2-7; V: TRBV10-3; D: .; size: few; CDR3: CAISDIGISDVSDEQYF; DNA: TGTGCCATCAGTGATATTGGTATTTCTGATGTGAGTGACGAGCAGTACTTC
J: TRBJ1-6; V: TRBV19; D: .; size: .; CDR3: CASSITVNSPLHF; DNA: TGTGCCAGTAGTATAACAGTGAATTCACCCCTCCACTTT
J: TRBJ1-4; V: TRBV21-1; D: .; size: .; CDR3: CASIDRRNNEKLFF; DNA: TGTGCCAGCATAGACAGGAGGAATAATGAAAAACTGTTTTTT
J: TRBJ1-1; V: TRBV29-1; D: .; size: once; CDR3: CSVGGGGTEAFF; DNA: TGCAGCGTGGGGGGTGGCGGTACTGAAGCTTTCTTT
J: TRBJ1-2; V: TRBV11-1; D: .; size: .; CDR3: CASSRGWSYGYTF; DNA: TGTGCCAGCAGCAGGGGCTGGAGCTATGGCTACACCTTC
J: TRBJ1-2; V: TRBV5-5; D: TRBD1; size: .; CDR3: CASSLITGVGYGYTF; DNA: TGTGCCAGCAGCTTGATCACAGGGGTAGGCTATGGCTACACCTTC
J: TRBJ1-4; V: TRBV6-6; D: .; size: .; CDR3: CATLTVAQERKLFF; DNA: TGTGCCACCCTGACGGTGGCTCAAGAGAGGAAACTGTTTTTT
J: TRBJ1-1; V: TRBV27; D: .; size: .; CDR3: CASSLQGDTEAFF; DNA: TGTGCCAGCAGTTTGCAGGGCGACACTGAAGCTTTCTTT
J: TRBJ1-2; V: TRBV6-6; D: TRBD1; size: .; CDR3: CASSPMSLGQGSYGYTF; DNA: TGTGCCAGCAGTCCCATGTCACTGGGACAGGGCAGCTATGGCTACACCTTC
J: TRBJ1-2; V: TRBV9; D: .; size: .; CDR3: CASSAGNVYGYTF; DNA: TGTGCCAGCAGCGCAGGGAACGTCTATGGCTACACCTTC
J: TRBJ2-3; V: TRBV11-2; D: .; size: .; CDR3: CASSPRLRDTQYF; DNA: TGTGCCAGCAGCCCTCGACTGAGGGATACGCAGTATTTT
J: TRBJ1-1; V: TRBV2; D: .; size: .; CDR3: CASSVMASNTEAFF; DNA: TGTGCCAGCAGTGTGATGGCATCTAACACTGAAGCTTTCTTT
J: TRBJ2-6; V: TRBV7-2; D: .; size: .; CDR3: CASSLMRMGANVLTF; DNA: TGTGCCAGCAGCTTAATGCGGATGGGGGCCAACGTCCTGACTTTC
J: TRBJ1-2; V: TRBV6-5; D: TRBD1; size: once; CDR3: CASSYFVDRGYGYTF; DNA: TGTGCCAGCAGTTACTTCGTGGACAGGGGCTATGGCTACACCTTC
J: TRBJ2-7; V: TRBV2; D: TRBD2; size: .; CDR3: CASSDFTSGGLPGEQYF; DNA: TGTGCCAGCAGTGATTTCACTAGCGGGGGCCTACCAGGCGAGCAGTACTTC
J: TRBJ1-1; V: TRBV25-1; D: .; size: once; CDR3: CASSEVAGRTEAFF; DNA: TGTGCCAGCAGTGAAGTGGCAGGGCGTACTGAAGCTTTCTTT
J: TRBJ1-4; V: TRBV7-2; D: .; size: .; CDR3: CASSPQNPGTNEKLFF; DNA: TGTGCCAGCAGCCCCCAGAACCCGGGTACTAATGAAAAACTGTTTTTT
J: TRBJ1-3; V: TRBV5-1; D: .; size: .; CDR3: CASSLDGQGNTIYF; DNA: TGCGCCAGCAGCTTAGACGGACAAGGAAACACCATATATTTT
J: TRBJ2-7; V: TRBV19; D: TRBD1; size: .; CDR3: CASSPGQGALGQYF; DNA: TGTGCCAGTAGTCCGGGACAGGGGGCGCTCGGGCAGTACTTC
J: TRBJ2-5; V: TRBV5-1; D: .; size: .; CDR3: CASSRKPSGETQYF; DNA: TGCGCCAGCAGCCGCAAACCCAGCGGGGAGACCCAGTACTTC
J: TRBJ1-1; V: TRBV12-3/TRBV12-4; D: .; size: .; CDR3: CASSLRQGTEAFF; DNA: TGTGCCAGCAGTTTACGTCAGGGCACTGAAGCTTTCTTT
J: TRBJ1-2; V: TRBV18; D: TRBD1; size: .; CDR3: CASSPGQGKGDYGYTF; DNA: TGTGCCAGCTCCCCGGGACAGGGGAAGGGAGACTATGGCTACACCTTC
J: TRBJ2-3; V: TRBV11-3; D: TRBD2; size: once; CDR3: CASSLTSGGGDTQYF; DNA: TGTGCCAGCAGCTTAACAAGCGGCGGGGGGGATACGCAGTATTTT
J: TRBJ2-7; V: TRBV27; D: .; size: .; CDR3: CASSLYTSYEQYF; DNA: TGTGCCAGCAGCCTATATACCTCCTACGAGCAGTACTTC
J: TRBJ1-1; V: TRBV5-1; D: .; size: once; CDR3: CASSLGQGGGTEAFF; DNA: TGCGCCAGCAGCTTGGGTCAGGGCGGGGGCACTGAAGCTTTCTTT
J: TRBJ1-6; V: TRBV30; D: TRBD1; size: .; CDR3: CAWSTGLGSPLHF; DNA: TGTGCCTGGTCGACAGGGTTAGGTTCACCCCTCCACTTT
J: TRBJ1-1; V: TRBV2; D: .; size: .; CDR3: CASSGTPWGGQAFF; DNA: TGTGCCAGCAGTGGAACCCCCTGGGGGGGCCAAGCTTTCTTT
J: TRBJ1-5; V: TRBV7-2; D: TRBD1; size: .; CDR3: CASSLDRGNNQPQHF; DNA: TGTGCCAGCAGCTTAGACAGGGGGAACAATCAGCCCCAGCATTTT
J: TRBJ1-5; V: TRBV6-5; D: TRBD1; size: .; CDR3: CASSPTGARNQPQHF; DNA: TGTGCCAGCAGTCCGACAGGGGCCCGCAATCAGCCCCAGCATTTT
J: TRBJ2-7; V: TRBV19; D: TRBD1; size: .; CDR3: CATWDREAYEQYF; DNA: TGTGCCACATGGGACAGGGAGGCCTACGAGCAGTACTTC
J: TRBJ2-7; V: TRBV27; D: TRBD1; size: .; CDR3: CASSLRTGTNKQYF; DNA: TGTGCCAGCAGTCTCCGGACAGGGACGAATAAGCAGTACTTC
J: TRBJ1-4; V: TRBV30; D: TRBD1; size: .; CDR3: CAWKTGYGEKLFF; DNA: TGTGCCTGGAAGACAGGGTACGGCGAAAAACTGTTTTTT
J: TRBJ1-5; V: TRBV10-3; D: .; size: .; CDR3: CAISTGPGQPQHF; DNA: TGTGCCATCAGTACAGGGCCTGGTCAGCCCCAGCATTTT
J: TRBJ1-5; V: TRBV30; D: .; size: .; CDR3: CAWSLQGDQPQHF; DNA: TGTGCCTGGAGCTTACAGGGAGATCAGCCCCAGCATTTT
J: TRBJ1-1; V: TRBV6-6; D: .; size: .; CDR3: CASRGGNTEAFF; DNA: TGTGCCAGCAGGGGGGGAAACACTGAAGCTTTCTTT
J: TRBJ2-3; V: TRBV11-2; D: .; size: few; CDR3: CASSPGRQATDTQYF; DNA: TGTGCCAGCAGCCCCGGCAGACAGGCCACAGATACGCAGTATTTT
J: TRBJ1-6; V: TRBV25-1; D: TRBD1; size: .; CDR3: CASSERDRPNSPLHF; DNA: TGTGCCAGCAGTGAGCGGGACAGGCCGAATTCACCCCTCCACTTT
J: TRBJ2-5; V: TRBV5-4; D: .; size: .; CDR3: CASSARGTETQYF; DNA: TGTGCCAGCAGCGCGAGGGGGACAGAGACCCAGTACTTC
J: TRBJ1-3; V: TRBV5-1; D: TRBD1; size: once; CDR3: CASSSTGEASGNTIYF; DNA: TGCGCCAGCAGCTCTACAGGGGAGGCCTCTGGAAACACCATATATTTT
J: TRBJ1-3; V: TRBV9; D: .; size: .; CDR3: CASSPPGNTIYF; DNA: TGTGCCAGCAGTCCCCCGGGGAACACCATATATTTT